This T cell receptor beta chain was documented in a study of OX40 agonist ivuxolimab in advanced cancers. Study background: The treatment was a fully human IgG2 OX40 agonist, ivuxolimab. Every 2 weeks, ivuxolimab was infused into the patients intravenously at between 0.01 and 10 mg/kg.

Data came from immunoSEQ multiplex PCR; TCRdb stores just in-frame clones and leaves some out. The sample has 20,000 to 25,000 clones; roughly 81% are singletons. Trimming cost V 6 bases and J 1 base, with 13 bases left between them. Germline-derived CDR1 and CDR2 are SQVTM and ANQGSEA. The length of the CDR3 is 13 residues. The chain links TRBV29-1 to TRBJ2-7; D is possibly TRBD1 (6 bases). The sample was CD4+ or CD8+ T cells sorted from blood, taken in a trial of the OX40 agonist ivuxolimab. This TCR came from an adult with an advanced solid tumor such as melanoma, head and neck, liver or kidney cancer. The CDR3 bases are TGCAGCGTGACTAAGGGGGATTCCTACGAGCAGTACTTC. Its translation is CSVTKGDSYEQYF.